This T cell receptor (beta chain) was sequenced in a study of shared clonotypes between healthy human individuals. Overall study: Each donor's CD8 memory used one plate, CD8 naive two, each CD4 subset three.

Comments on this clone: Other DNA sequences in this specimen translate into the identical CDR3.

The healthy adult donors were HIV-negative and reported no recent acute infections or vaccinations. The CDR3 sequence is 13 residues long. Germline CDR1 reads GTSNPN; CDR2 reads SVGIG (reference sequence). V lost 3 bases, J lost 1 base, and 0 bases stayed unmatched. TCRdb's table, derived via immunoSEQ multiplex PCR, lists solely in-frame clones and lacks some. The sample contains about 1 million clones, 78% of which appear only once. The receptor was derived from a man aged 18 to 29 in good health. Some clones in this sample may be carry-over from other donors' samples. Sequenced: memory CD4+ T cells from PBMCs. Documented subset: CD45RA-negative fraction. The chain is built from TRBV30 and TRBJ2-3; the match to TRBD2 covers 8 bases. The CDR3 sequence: CAWRTSGTDTQYF. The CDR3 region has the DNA TGTGCCTGGAGGACTAGCGGCACAGATACGCAGTATTTT.